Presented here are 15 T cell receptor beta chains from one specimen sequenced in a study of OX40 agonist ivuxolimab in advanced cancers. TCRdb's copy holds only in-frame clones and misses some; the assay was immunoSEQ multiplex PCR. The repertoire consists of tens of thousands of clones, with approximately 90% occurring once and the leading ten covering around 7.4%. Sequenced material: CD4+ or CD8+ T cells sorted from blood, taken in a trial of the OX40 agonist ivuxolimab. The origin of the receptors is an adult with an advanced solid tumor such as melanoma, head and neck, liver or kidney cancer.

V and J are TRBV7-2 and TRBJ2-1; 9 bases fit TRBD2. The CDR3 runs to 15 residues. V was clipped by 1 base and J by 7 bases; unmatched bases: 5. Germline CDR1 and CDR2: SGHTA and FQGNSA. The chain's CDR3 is CASSLGAGGWNEQFF. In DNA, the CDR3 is TGTGCCAGCAGCTTAGGTGCGGGAGGGTGGAATGAGCAGTTCTTC. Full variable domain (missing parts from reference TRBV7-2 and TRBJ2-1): GAGVSQSPSNKVTEKGKDVELRCDPISGHTALYWYRQSLGQGLEFLIYFQGNSAPDKSGLPSDRFSAERTGGSVSTLTIQRTQQEDSAVYLCASSLGAGGWNEQFFGPGTRLTVL.

CDR3 nucleotides: TGTGCCAGCAGTGAATCCGGGACCGTATATGGCTACACCTTC. Translation: CASSESGTVYGYTF. The chain recombines TRBV6-1 with TRBJ1-2; perhaps TRBD1 as D (5 bases). Germline-derived CDR1 and CDR2 are MNHNS and SASEGT. The CDR3 is 14 amino acids. Trimming left V 2 bases short and J 5 bases short, with 12 bases between.

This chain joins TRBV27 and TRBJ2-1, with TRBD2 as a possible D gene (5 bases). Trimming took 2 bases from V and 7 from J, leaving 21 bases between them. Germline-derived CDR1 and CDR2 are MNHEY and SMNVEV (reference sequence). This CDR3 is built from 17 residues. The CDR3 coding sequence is TGTGCCAGCAGTTTAAACGCCGTGATTCAGACGGGGAATGAGCAGTTCTTC. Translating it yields CASSLNAVIQTGNEQFF.

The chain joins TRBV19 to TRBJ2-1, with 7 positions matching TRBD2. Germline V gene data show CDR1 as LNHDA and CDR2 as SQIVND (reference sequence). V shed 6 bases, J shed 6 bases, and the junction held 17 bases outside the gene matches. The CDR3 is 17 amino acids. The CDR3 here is CASRLQAASGGINEQFF. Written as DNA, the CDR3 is TGTGCCAGTAGACTCCAGGCCGCTAGCGGCGGAATCAATGAGCAGTTCTTC.

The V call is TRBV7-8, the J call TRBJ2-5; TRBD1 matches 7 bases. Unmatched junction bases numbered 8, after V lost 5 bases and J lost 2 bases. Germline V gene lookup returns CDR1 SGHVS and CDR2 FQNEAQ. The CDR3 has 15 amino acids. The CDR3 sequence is CASSQEGQLQETQYF. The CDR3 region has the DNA TGTGCCAGCAGCCAAGAGGGACAGCTACAAGAGACCCAGTACTTC. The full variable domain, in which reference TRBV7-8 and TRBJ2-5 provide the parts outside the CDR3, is GAGVSQSPRYKVAKRGQDVALRCDPISGHVSLFWYQQALGQGPEFLTYFQNEAQLDKSGLPSDRFFAERPEGSVSTLKIQRTQQEDSAVYLCASSQEGQLQETQYFGPGTRLLVL.

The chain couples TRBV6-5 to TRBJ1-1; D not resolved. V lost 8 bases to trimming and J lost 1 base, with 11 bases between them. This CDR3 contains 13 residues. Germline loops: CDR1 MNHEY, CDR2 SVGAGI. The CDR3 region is CASFLARNTEAFF. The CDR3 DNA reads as TGTGCCAGCTTTCTCGCCCGGAACACTGAAGCTTTCTTT.

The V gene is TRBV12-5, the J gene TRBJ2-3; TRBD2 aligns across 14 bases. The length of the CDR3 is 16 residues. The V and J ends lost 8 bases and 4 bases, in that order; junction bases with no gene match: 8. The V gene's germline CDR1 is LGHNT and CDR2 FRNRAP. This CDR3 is CASSGGTSGSPDTQYF. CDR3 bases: TGTGCTAGTTCGGGCGGGACTAGCGGGAGCCCAGATACGCAGTATTTT. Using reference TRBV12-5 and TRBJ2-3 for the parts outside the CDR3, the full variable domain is DARVTQTPRHKVTEMGQEVTMRCQPILGHNTVFWYRQTMMQGLELLAYFRNRAPLDDSGMPKDRFSAEMPDATLATLKIQPSEPRDSAVYFCASSGGTSGSPDTQYFGPGTRLTVL.

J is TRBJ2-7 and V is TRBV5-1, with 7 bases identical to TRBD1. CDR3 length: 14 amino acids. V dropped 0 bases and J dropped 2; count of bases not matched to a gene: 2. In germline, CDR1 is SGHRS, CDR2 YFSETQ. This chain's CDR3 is CASSLGDRTYEQYF. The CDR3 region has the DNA TGCGCCAGCAGCTTGGGGGACAGAACCTACGAGCAGTACTTC. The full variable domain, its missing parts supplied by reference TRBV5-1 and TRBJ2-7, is KAGVTQTPRYLIKTRGQQVTLSCSPISGHRSVSWYQQTPGQGLQFLFEYFSETQRNKGNFPGRFSGRQFSNSRSEMNVSTLELGDSALYLCASSLGDRTYEQYFGPGTRLTVT.

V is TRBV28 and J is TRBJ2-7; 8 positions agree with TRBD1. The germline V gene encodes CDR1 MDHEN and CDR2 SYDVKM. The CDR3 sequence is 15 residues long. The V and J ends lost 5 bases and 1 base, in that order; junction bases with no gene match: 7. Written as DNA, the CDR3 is TGTGCCAGCAGTACAGGACAGGGACATTCCTACGAGCAGTACTTC. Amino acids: CASSTGQGHSYEQYF.

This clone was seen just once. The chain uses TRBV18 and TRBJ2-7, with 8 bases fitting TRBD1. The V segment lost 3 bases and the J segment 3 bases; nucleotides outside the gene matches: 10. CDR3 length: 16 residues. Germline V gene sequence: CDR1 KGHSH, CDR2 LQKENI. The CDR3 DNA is TGTGCCAGCTCACCCCAGGACAGGGTTGACTACTACGAGCAGTACTTC. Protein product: CASSPQDRVDYYEQYF.

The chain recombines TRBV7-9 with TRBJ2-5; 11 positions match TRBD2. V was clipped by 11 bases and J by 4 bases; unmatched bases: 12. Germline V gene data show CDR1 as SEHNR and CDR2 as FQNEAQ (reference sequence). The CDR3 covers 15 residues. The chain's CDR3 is CASDLAGGSGETQYF. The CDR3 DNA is TGTGCCTCGGACCTAGCGGGAGGATCGGGAGAGACCCAGTACTTC.

The CDR3 DNA sequence: TGTGCCAGCACCGTAGGGGGCCTTCGCACAGATACGCAGTATTTT. It codes for CASTVGGLRTDTQYF. The chain has TRBV27 and TRBJ2-3, with 7 bases matching TRBD1. V dropped 7 bases and J dropped 1; count of bases not matched to a gene: 8. This CDR3 is 15 amino acids long. Germline V gene sequence: CDR1 MNHEY, CDR2 SMNVEV (reference sequence).

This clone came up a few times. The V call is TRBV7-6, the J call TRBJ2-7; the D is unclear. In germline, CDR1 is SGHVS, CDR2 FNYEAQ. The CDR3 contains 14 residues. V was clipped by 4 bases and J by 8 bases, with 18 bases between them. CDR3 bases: TGTGCCAGCAGCTCCCCGGACCGCGGTATGAAGCAGTACTTC. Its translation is CASSSPDRGMKQYF. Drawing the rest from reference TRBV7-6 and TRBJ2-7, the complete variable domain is GAGVSQSPRYKVTKRGQDVALRCDPISGHVSLYWYRQALGQGPEFLTYFNYEAQQDKSGLPNDRFSAERPEGSISTLTIQRTEQRDSAMYRCASSSPDRGMKQYFGPGTRLTVT.

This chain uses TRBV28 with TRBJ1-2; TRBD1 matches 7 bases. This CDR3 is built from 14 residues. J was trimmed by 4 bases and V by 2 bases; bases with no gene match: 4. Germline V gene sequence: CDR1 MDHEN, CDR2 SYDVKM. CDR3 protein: CASSLEGALYGYTF. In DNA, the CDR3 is TGTGCCAGCAGTTTAGAGGGGGCTCTCTATGGCTACACCTTC.

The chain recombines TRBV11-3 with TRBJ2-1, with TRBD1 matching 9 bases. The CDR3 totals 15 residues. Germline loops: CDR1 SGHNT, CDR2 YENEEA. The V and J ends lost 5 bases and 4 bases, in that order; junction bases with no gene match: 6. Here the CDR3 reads CASSGMGTGYNEQFF. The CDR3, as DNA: TGTGCCAGCAGCGGGATGGGGACAGGGTACAATGAGCAGTTCTTC.